A selection of T cell receptor beta chains follows, all from one sample in a study of lymphopenia after photon versus proton radiotherapy. Clones were sequenced by immunoSEQ multiplex PCR, and TCRdb holds only the in-frame ones, with some missing. Altogether more than 70,000 clones are present, around 88% being singletons, with the ten largest covering about 1.3%. Sequencing used peripheral blood, obtained from a patient treated with proton-based radiotherapy. These receptors were taken from a man in his 60s with pancreatic cancer. Each CDR3 is given with its conserved first and last residue.

v_call: TRBV6-1; j_call: TRBJ1-1; cdr3_aa: CASSEGQVTHTEAFF
v_call: TRBV21-1; j_call: TRBJ2-7; cdr3_aa: CASSPGRDYQTYEQYF
v_call: TRBV4-1; j_call: TRBJ1-3; cdr3_aa: CASSQESDSSSGNTIYF
v_call: TRBV30; j_call: TRBJ2-1; cdr3_aa: CAWSVKTRGNEQFF
v_call: TRBV28; j_call: TRBJ1-1; cdr3_aa: CASKEGGKVGAFF
v_call: TRBV10-3; j_call: TRBJ1-2; cdr3_aa: CAISESLGRGNWEGYTF
v_call: TRBV5-1; j_call: TRBJ2-5; cdr3_aa: CASSFLFSGQGETQYF
v_call: TRBV4-3; j_call: TRBJ1-4; cdr3_aa: CASSQDGSGATNEKLFF
v_call: TRBV7-8; j_call: TRBJ2-1; cdr3_aa: CASSLNRVFPNEQFF
v_call: TRBV10-3; j_call: TRBJ1-1; cdr3_aa: CAIRGQGGGTEAFF
v_call: TRBV27; j_call: TRBJ1-2; cdr3_aa: CASSLGVNYGYTF
v_call: TRBV19; j_call: TRBJ1-1; cdr3_aa: CASSQIAKNTEAFF
v_call: TRBV6-5; j_call: TRBJ2-7; cdr3_aa: CASRLTGLTGEQYF
v_call: TRBV15; j_call: TRBJ1-4; cdr3_aa: CATSSMGAGEKLFF
v_call: TRBV25-1; j_call: TRBJ2-1; cdr3_aa: CASSFEGLAGELNEQFF
v_call: TRBV11-1; j_call: TRBJ2-1; cdr3_aa: CASSVYGTGGRNEQFF
v_call: TRBV5-4; j_call: TRBJ2-6; cdr3_aa: CASSLGQGLSGANVLTF
v_call: TRBV9; j_call: TRBJ2-1; cdr3_aa: CASSLPRGLAGDEQFF
v_call: TRBV7-6; j_call: TRBJ2-7; cdr3_aa: CASSVGTSGSYEQYF
v_call: TRBV7-9; j_call: TRBJ1-5; cdr3_aa: CASSMDRGRQPQHF
v_call: TRBV19; j_call: TRBJ1-1; cdr3_aa: CASSIGGQGAGTEAFF
v_call: TRBV10-3; j_call: TRBJ1-2; cdr3_aa: CAISQKGDGYTF
v_call: TRBV5-4; j_call: TRBJ2-1; cdr3_aa: CASSASASYNEQFF
v_call: TRBV29-1; j_call: TRBJ2-3; cdr3_aa: CSVESGSSTDTQYF
v_call: TRBV6-5; j_call: TRBJ1-2; cdr3_aa: CASSYTRQGGYGYTF
v_call: TRBV18; j_call: TRBJ1-1; cdr3_aa: CASSLNTEAFF
v_call: TRBV5-6; j_call: TRBJ2-7; cdr3_aa: CASSPGQGVKEQYF
v_call: TRBV28; j_call: TRBJ2-5; cdr3_aa: CASSSAPLRETQYF
v_call: TRBV15; j_call: TRBJ1-5; cdr3_aa: CATSRDLQGWGNQPQHF
v_call: TRBV2; j_call: TRBJ2-5; cdr3_aa: CASSPGTGGSETQYF
v_call: TRBV27; j_call: TRBJ1-5; cdr3_aa: CASSLSWGPGQGNDQPQHF
v_call: TRBV6-5; j_call: TRBJ2-7; cdr3_aa: CASSSVSGRINEQYF
v_call: TRBV5-4; j_call: TRBJ2-7; cdr3_aa: CASSLEAASKPYEQYF
v_call: TRBV7-2; j_call: TRBJ2-7; cdr3_aa: CASSMGGSSYEQYF
v_call: TRBV5-1; j_call: TRBJ2-1; cdr3_aa: CASTSSGGNPYNEQFF
v_call: TRBV6-1; j_call: TRBJ1-2; cdr3_aa: CASSEARLGRYGYTF
v_call: TRBV5-4; j_call: TRBJ2-3; cdr3_aa: CASSGDRAGWTDTQYF
v_call: TRBV18; j_call: TRBJ2-5; cdr3_aa: CASSPPNSQETQYF
v_call: TRBV11-2; j_call: TRBJ2-7; cdr3_aa: CASSSKAAIGYEQYF
v_call: TRBV7-9; j_call: TRBJ2-3; cdr3_aa: CASGGVAGGLFSTDTQYF
v_call: TRBV29-1; j_call: TRBJ2-7; cdr3_aa: CSVEVVADPFSYEQYF
v_call: TRBV7-6; j_call: TRBJ2-5; cdr3_aa: CASSLEFGGQETQYF
v_call: TRBV6-1; j_call: TRBJ1-4; cdr3_aa: CASMDSNEKLFF
v_call: TRBV7-9; j_call: TRBJ2-1; cdr3_aa: CASSLGSEQFF
v_call: TRBV7-9; j_call: TRBJ2-7; cdr3_aa: CASSYPTSGRHAAYEQYF
v_call: TRBV5-4; j_call: TRBJ1-1; cdr3_aa: CAAQRENTEAFF
v_call: TRBV7-2; j_call: TRBJ1-4; cdr3_aa: CASSPDRAGQNEKLFF
v_call: TRBV29-1; j_call: TRBJ1-3; cdr3_aa: CSVGHPRGNTIYF
v_call: TRBV27; j_call: TRBJ2-1; cdr3_aa: CASSLAGVYNEQFF
v_call: TRBV9; j_call: TRBJ2-5; cdr3_aa: CASSPGLAGDPQETQYF
v_call: TRBV5-1; j_call: TRBJ1-2; cdr3_aa: CASSTTQARGYTF